Shown below are 3 T cell receptor beta chains from a single sample sequenced in a study of T cell responses to AZD1222 COVID-19 vaccine. TCRdb's table, derived via immunoSEQ multiplex PCR, lists solely in-frame clones and lacks some. Seen here are roughly 140,000 clones, approximately 89% observed once, and the top ten hold approximately 4.5%. Sequences were derived from peripheral blood, sampled on day 0 of AZD1222 vaccination. These receptors all come from an adult in good health.

In its sample, this clone was seen a few times. In nucleotides, the CDR3 is TGTGCCAGCAGCTTAGCACTAGCGGGGGAGGCAGATACGCAGTATTTT. Amino acid sequence: CASSLALAGEADTQYF. The rearrangement uses TRBV7-8 and TRBJ2-3, with 11 bases lining up with TRBD2. This CDR3 has 16 residues. The trim removed 0 bases at V and 4 bases at J, leaving 3 bases unmatched. Germline assignment: CDR1 SGHVS and CDR2 FQNEAQ.

This clone was observed once. The chain has TRBV29-1 and TRBJ1-5; TRBD1 is a possible D gene (5 bases). There are 13 residues in the CDR3. Germline CDR1 SQVTM, CDR2 ANQGSEA. V shed 4 bases and J shed 9 bases, with 16 bases lying between them. CDR3 coding DNA: TGCAGCGTTGCATTCAGGGTAGGACTGCCCCAGCATTTT. This translates into CSVAFRVGLPQHF.

The J gene is TRBJ2-7, the V gene TRBV5-1, with 12 bases matching TRBD1. The CDR3 covers 15 residues. J gave up 2 bases and V 4 bases, and 4 bases lay outside the gene matches. In germline, CDR1 is SGHRS, CDR2 YFSETQ. The CDR3 DNA reads as TGCGCCAGCAGCGGGGGACAGGGGGCTACCTACGAGCAGTACTTC. Its protein product is CASSGGQGATYEQYF.